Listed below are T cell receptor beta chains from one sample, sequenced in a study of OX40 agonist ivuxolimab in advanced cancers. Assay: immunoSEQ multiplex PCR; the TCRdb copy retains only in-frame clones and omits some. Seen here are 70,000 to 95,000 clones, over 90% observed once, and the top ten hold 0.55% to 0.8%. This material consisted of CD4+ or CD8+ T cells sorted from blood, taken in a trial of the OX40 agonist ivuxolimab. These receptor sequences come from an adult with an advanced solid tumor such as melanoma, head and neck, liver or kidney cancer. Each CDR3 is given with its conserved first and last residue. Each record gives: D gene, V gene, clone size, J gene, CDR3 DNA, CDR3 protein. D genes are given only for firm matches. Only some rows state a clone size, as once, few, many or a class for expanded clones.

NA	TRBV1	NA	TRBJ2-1	TGCACCAGCAGCCATTATATCTCTAGCGGGAGCTACAATGAGCAGTTCTTC	CTSSHYISSGSYNEQFF
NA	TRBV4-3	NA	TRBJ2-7	TGCGCCAGCAGCCAAGATTCCTCGGCAGTAAGCTCCTACGAGCAGTACTTC	CASSQDSSAVSSYEQYF
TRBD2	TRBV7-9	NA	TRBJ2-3	TGTGCCAGCAGCTTAGGGACTAGCGGCACAGATACGCAGTATTTT	CASSLGTSGTDTQYF
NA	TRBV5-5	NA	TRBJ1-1	TGTGCCAGCAGCTTGACAGATTACACTGAAGCTTTCTTT	CASSLTDYTEAFF
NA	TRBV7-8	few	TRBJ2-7	TGTGCCAGCCGGGGGCGCGGTTACGAGCAGTACTTC	CASRGRGYEQYF
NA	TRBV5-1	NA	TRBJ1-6	TGCGCCAGCAGCTCCCCGTCTCAGGGAGGTAATTCACCCCTCCACTTT	CASSSPSQGGNSPLHF
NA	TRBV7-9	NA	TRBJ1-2	TGTGCCAGCAGCTTAGCGAACCGGGGCGACCTCTATGGCTACACCTTC	CASSLANRGDLYGYTF
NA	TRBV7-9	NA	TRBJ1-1	TGTGCCAGCAGCTTAATTACTAACACTGAAGCTTTCTTT	CASSLITNTEAFF
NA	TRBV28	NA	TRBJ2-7	TGTGCCAGCAGTTTCATTGGGGACATAACCTCCTACGAGCAGTACTTC	CASSFIGDITSYEQYF
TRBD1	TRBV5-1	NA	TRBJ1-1	TGCGCCAGCAGCCCCCGGACAGGGACGAACACTGAAGCTTTCTTT	CASSPRTGTNTEAFF
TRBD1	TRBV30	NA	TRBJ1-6	TGTGCCTGGGGACAGGGGGCAAATTCACCCCTCCACTTT	CAWGQGANSPLHF
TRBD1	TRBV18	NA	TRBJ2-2	TGTGCCAGCTCACCAAGGAGAATCGGGACAGTTAACACCGGGGAGCTGTTTTTT	CASSPRRIGTVNTGELFF
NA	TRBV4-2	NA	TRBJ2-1	TGTGCCAGCAGCCAAGATTGGAGGCTAAGGCTCTACAATGAGCAGTTCTTC	CASSQDWRLRLYNEQFF
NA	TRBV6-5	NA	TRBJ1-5	TGTGCCAGCCGGAGGGAACGATCTCAGCCCCAGCATTTT	CASRRERSQPQHF
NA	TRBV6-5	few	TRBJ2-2	TGTGCCAGCAGTTACCGGTGGAACACCGGGGAGCTGTTTTTT	CASSYRWNTGELFF
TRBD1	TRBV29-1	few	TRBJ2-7	TGCAGCGCCGCTCGGGGGACAGGGGAAGGCGAGCAGTACTTC	CSAARGTGEGEQYF
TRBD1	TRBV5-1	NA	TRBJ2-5	TGCGCCAGCAGCTTACAGGGGGGTGAGACCCAGTACTTC	CASSLQGGETQYF
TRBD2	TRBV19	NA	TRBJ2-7	TGTGCCAGTAGTATCAGCGGGACCTCCTACGAGCAGTACTTC	CASSISGTSYEQYF
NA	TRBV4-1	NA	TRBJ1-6	TGCGCCAGCAGCCAAGATCAAGGGTTTAATTCACCCCTCCACTTT	CASSQDQGFNSPLHF
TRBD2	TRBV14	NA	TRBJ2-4	TGTGCCAGCAGCCCCCGGGGACTAGCGGGAGGAGCCAAAAACATTCAGTACTTC	CASSPRGLAGGAKNIQYF
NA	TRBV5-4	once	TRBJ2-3	TGTGCCAGCAGCGCACAACGGTCCGCTACAGATACGCAGTATTTT	CASSAQRSATDTQYF
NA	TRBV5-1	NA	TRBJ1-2	TGCGCCAGCAGCCTCGGGACGGTCTATGGCTACACCTTC	CASSLGTVYGYTF
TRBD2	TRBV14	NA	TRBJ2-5	TGTGCCAGCAGTCAAGGCGGGGGGGCCGTTTGGGGACGCCAAGAGACCCAGTACTTC	CASSQGGGAVWGRQETQYF
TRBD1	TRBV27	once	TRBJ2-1	TGTGCCAGCACTCGGACAGGGGGGTACAATGAGCAGTTCTTC	CASTRTGGYNEQFF
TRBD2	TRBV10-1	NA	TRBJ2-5	TGCGCCAGCAGTGAGGATCCGGGGGGGGAGACCCAGTACTTC	CASSEDPGGETQYF
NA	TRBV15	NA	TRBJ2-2	TGTGCCACCAGCAAGGAGGGCACCGGGGAGCTGTTTTTT	CATSKEGTGELFF
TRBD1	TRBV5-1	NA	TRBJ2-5	TGCGCCAGCAGCTCCGTGGGGACAGCACAAGAGACCCAGTACTTC	CASSSVGTAQETQYF
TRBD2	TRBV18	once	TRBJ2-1	TGTGCCAGCTCACCACCCAGCGGGAGCCCAATGGAGCAGTTCTTC	CASSPPSGSPMEQFF
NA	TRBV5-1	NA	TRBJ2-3	TGCGCCAGCAGCTTGGGCCTGACAGGATCTAGCACAGATACGCAGTATTTT	CASSLGLTGSSTDTQYF